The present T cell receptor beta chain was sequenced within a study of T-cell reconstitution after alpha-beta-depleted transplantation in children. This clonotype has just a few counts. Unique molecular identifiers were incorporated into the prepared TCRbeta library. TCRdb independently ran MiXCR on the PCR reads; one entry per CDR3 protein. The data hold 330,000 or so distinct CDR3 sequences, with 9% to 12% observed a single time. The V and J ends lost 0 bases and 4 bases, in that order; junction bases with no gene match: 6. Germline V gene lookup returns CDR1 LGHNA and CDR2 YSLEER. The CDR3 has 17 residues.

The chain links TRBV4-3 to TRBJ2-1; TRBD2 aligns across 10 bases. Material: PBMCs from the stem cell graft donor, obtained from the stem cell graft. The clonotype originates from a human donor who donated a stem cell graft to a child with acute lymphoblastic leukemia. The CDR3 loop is CASSQDISGRIYNEQFF. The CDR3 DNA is TGCGCCAGCAGCCAAGATATTAGCGGGAGGATTTACAATGAGCAGTTCTTC.